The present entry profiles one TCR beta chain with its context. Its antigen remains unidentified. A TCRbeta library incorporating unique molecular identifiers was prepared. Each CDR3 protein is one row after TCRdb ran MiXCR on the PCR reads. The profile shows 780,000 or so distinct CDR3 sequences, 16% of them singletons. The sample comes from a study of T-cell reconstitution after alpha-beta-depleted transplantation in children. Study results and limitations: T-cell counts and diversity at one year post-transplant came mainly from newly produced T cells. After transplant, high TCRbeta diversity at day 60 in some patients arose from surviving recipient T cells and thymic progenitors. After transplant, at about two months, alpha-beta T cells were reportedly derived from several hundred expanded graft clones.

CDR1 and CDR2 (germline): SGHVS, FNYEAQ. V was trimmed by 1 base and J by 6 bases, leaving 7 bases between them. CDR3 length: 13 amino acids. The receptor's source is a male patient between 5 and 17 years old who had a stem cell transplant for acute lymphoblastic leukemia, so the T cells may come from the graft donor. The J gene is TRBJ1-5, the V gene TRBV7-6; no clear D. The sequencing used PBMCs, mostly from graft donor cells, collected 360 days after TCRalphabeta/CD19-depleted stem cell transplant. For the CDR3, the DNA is TGTGCCAGCAGCTTAGTCAGTAGTCAGCCCCAGCATTTT. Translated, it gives CASSLVSSQPQHF.